What follows are 16 T cell receptor beta chains derived from one specimen sequenced in a study of graft-versus-host responses after intestinal transplantation. The table came from immunoSEQ multiplex PCR; TCRdb's copy has only in-frame clones and leaves some out. Of 15,000 to 20,000 clones listed, over 70% are singletons. Sample: PBMCs, taken around 110 days after intestinal transplant. These TCRs come from a human patient who received an intestinal transplant, so some T cells may come from the graft donor.

This clone has a handful of counts. The V and J genes are TRBV21-1 and TRBJ1-4. TRBV21-1 is noted as a pseudogene. CDR3 length equals 16 residues. This CDR3 is CASSKAGAREGEKLFF. CDR3 nucleotide sequence: TGTGCCAGCAGCAAAGCCGGGGCAAGGGAAGGTGAAAAACTGTTTTTT.

The rearrangement joins TRBV9 to TRBJ2-1, with D perhaps TRBD2 (6 bases). Trimming cost V 0 bases and J 1 base, with 14 bases left between them. Per the germline V gene, CDR1 is SGDLS and CDR2 is YYNGEE. The CDR3 is made up of 17 amino acids. The CDR3 DNA sequence: TGTGCCAGCAGCGTAGCCTGGACGGGGACTTCCTACAATGAGCAGTTCTTC. This codes for CASSVAWTGTSYNEQFF. Full variable domain (outside the CDR3, taken from reference TRBV9 and TRBJ2-1): DSGVTQTPKHLITATGQRVTLRCSPRSGDLSVYWYQQSLDQGLQFLIQYYNGEERAKGNILERFSAQQFPDLHSELNLSSLELGDSALYFCASSVAWTGTSYNEQFFGPGTRLTVL.

The CDR3 sequence is CASSLVVDADTQYF. The DNA of the CDR3 is TGTGCCAGCAGCTTGGTGGTGGATGCAGATACGCAGTATTTT. This chain uses TRBV5-6 with TRBJ2-3, with unresolved D. This CDR3 is 14 amino acids long. Germline loops: CDR1 SGHDT, CDR2 YYEEEE. The germline V and J ends were trimmed by 0 bases and 4 bases, with 9 bases remaining between them.

This chain uses TRBV28 with TRBJ2-1, with 7 bases that match TRBD1. J was trimmed by 3 bases and V by 4 bases; bases with no gene match: 0. The CDR3 extends over 13 amino acids. Germline assignment: CDR1 MDHEN and CDR2 SYDVKM. CDR3 amino acids: CASSWTGYNEQFF. CDR3 coding DNA: TGTGCCAGCAGTTGGACAGGCTACAATGAGCAGTTCTTC.

This clone came up a few times. The rearrangement joins TRBV4-1 to TRBJ1-5; 8 positions match TRBD1. There are 16 residues in the CDR3. V dropped 0 bases and J dropped 6; count of bases not matched to a gene: 7. Per germline, CDR1 MGHRA and CDR2 YSYEKL. The CDR3 coding sequence is TGCGCCAGCAGCCAAGATATCAGGGGGCGGCCTCAGCCCCAGCATTTT. Translating it yields CASSQDIRGRPQPQHF.

The chain recombines TRBV10-1 with TRBJ1-4; 8 bases are a match to TRBD1. Germline assignment: CDR1 WNHNN and CDR2 SYGVQD (reference sequence). This CDR3 spans 15 amino acids. J gave up 5 bases and V 0 bases, and 2 bases lay outside the gene matches. The CDR3 protein is CASSESRTGNEKLFF. CDR3 bases: TGCGCCAGCAGTGAGTCCCGGACAGGGAATGAAAAACTGTTTTTT.

CDR3 bases: TGTGCCAGCAGCATCAACACCGGGGAGCTGTTTTTT. As protein: CASSINTGELFF. The chain recombines TRBV9 with TRBJ2-2; D is ambiguous. V was clipped by 4 bases and J by 2 bases, with 3 bases between them. This CDR3 is 12 amino acids long. CDR1 is SGDLS, CDR2 YYNGEE, per germline.

This sequence joins TRBV6-6 and TRBJ1-1; maybe TRBD1 (5 bases). CDR1 and CDR2 from the germline V gene are MNHNY and SVGAGI (reference sequence). The CDR3 totals 14 residues. The V end was cut by 4 bases, the J end by 3 bases, with 12 bases between. CDR3 DNA: TGTGCCAGCAGTTCTTATGGGGGTGACACTGAAGCTTTCTTT. Translation gives CASSSYGGDTEAFF.

Only a few counts were recorded for this clone. J is TRBJ2-7 and V is TRBV6-4; D not certain. CDR3 length: 11 residues. Germline V lookup: CDR1 MRHNA, CDR2 SNTAGT. Between the trimmed V and J ends, which lost 0 bases and 7 bases, there was a span of 4 bases. CDR3 sequence (DNA): TGTGCCAGCAGTGACTCGACAGAGCAGTACTTC. It encodes CASSDSTEQYF.

This chain joins TRBV5-1 and TRBJ2-7; 10 bases line up with TRBD2. This CDR3 has 18 amino acids. Germline V gene lookup returns CDR1 SGHRS and CDR2 YFSETQ. V was pared by 3 bases and J by 6 bases, with 18 bases of the junction left unmatched. This chain's CDR3 is CASSYRVAGGTPPGEQYF. The CDR3 region has the DNA TGCGCCAGCAGCTACCGAGTAGCGGGAGGCACACCGCCTGGCGAGCAGTACTTC. Together with reference TRBV5-1 and TRBJ2-7, the CDR3 gives the full variable domain: KAGVTQTPRYLIKTRGQQVTLSCSPISGHRSVSWYQQTPGQGLQFLFEYFSETQRNKGNFPGRFSGRQFSNSRSEMNVSTLELGDSALYLCASSYRVAGGTPPGEQYFGPGTRLTVT.

The V and J genes are TRBV15 and TRBJ1-2, with D possibly being TRBD1 (6 bases). V was cut by 3 bases and J by 8 bases, with 22 bases left in between. The CDR3 totals 16 residues. The germline V gene has CDR1 LNHNV and CDR2 YYDKDF (reference sequence). The CDR3 DNA follows: TGTGCCACCAGCAGTGGTGGAGGACAGACAAGATGGGGCTACACCTTC. Its translation is CATSSGGGQTRWGYTF. Supplemented by reference TRBV15 and TRBJ1-2, the full variable domain reads DAMVIQNPRYQVTQFGKPVTLSCSQTLNHNVMYWYQQKSSQAPKLLFHYYDKDFNNEADTPDNFQSRRPNTSFCFLDIRSPGLGDTAMYLCATSSGGGQTRWGYTFGSGTRLTVV.

The rearrangement uses TRBV7-3 and TRBJ2-7; D remains unclear. Germline CDR1 is SGHTA and CDR2 is FQGTGA. The CDR3 sequence is 15 residues long. Trimming shortened V by 2 bases and J by 2 bases, and 13 bases separated the two germline ends. Here the CDR3 reads CASSLHQVPPYEQYF. CDR3 nucleotide sequence: TGTGCCAGCAGCTTACACCAGGTACCCCCCTACGAGCAGTACTTC.

J is TRBJ1-2 and V is TRBV7-8; D perhaps matches TRBD1 (6 bases). This CDR3 has 15 amino acids. The germline CDR1 and CDR2 sequences are SGHVS and FQNEAQ. Trimming removed 5 bases at V and 4 bases at J, with 17 bases between. The DNA for the CDR3 is TGTGCCAGCAGCAAATCCGGGACAAGTGTCTATGGCTACACCTTC. This codes for CASSKSGTSVYGYTF.

V usage is TRBV5-1 and J usage is TRBJ2-2; D call uncertain. The CDR3 length is 16 residues. The germline V and J ends were trimmed by 1 base and 3 bases, with 13 bases remaining between them. Germline lookup yields CDR1 SGHRS and CDR2 YFSETQ. CDR3 sequence reads: CASSLRSHRDTGELFF. CDR3 sequence (DNA): TGCGCCAGCAGCTTGCGGAGCCACCGGGACACCGGGGAGCTGTTTTTT.

The chain has TRBV28 and TRBJ1-2, with 7 bases fitting TRBD1. CDR3 length: 12 residues. V was clipped by 7 bases and J by 4 bases; unmatched bases: 3. CDR1 MDHEN and CDR2 SYDVKM come from the germline V gene. The CDR3 sequence is CASNRDSYGYTF. CDR3 bases: TGTGCCAGCAACAGGGACAGCTATGGCTACACCTTC.

V is TRBV28 and J is TRBJ1-3; 7 nucleotides align to TRBD1. V was clipped by 6 bases and J by 0 bases; unmatched bases: 8. Germline CDR1 reads MDHEN; CDR2 reads SYDVKM. CDR3 size: 16 residues. CDR3 region: CASRDRDRGSGNTIYF. CDR3 nucleotide sequence: TGTGCCAGCAGAGACCGGGACAGAGGCTCTGGAAACACCATATATTTT.